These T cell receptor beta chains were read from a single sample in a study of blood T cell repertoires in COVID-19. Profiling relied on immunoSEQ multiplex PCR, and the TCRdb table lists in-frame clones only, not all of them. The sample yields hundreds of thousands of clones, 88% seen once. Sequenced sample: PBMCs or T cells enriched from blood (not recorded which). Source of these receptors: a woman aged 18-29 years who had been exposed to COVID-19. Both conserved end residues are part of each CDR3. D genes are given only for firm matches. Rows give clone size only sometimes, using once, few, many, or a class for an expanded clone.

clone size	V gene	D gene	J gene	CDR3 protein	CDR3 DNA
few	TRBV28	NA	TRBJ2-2	CASNDRGAPAGELFF	TGTGCCAGCAACGATCGGGGGGCACCGGCCGGGGAGCTGTTTTTT
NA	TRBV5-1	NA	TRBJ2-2	CASSLEAGAGELFF	TGCGCCAGCAGCTTGGAGGCAGGGGCAGGGGAGCTGTTTTTT
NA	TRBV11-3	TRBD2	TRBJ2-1	CASSTVTGTSPYNEQFF	TGTGCCAGCAGCACGGTAACCGGGACTAGCCCCTACAATGAGCAGTTCTTC
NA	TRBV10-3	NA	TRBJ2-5	CAISEAGQNQETQYF	TGTGCCATCAGTGAGGCGGGACAGAACCAAGAGACCCAGTACTTC
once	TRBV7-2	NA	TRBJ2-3	CASSLFTADTQYF	TGTGCCAGCAGCTTATTTACGGCAGATACGCAGTATTTT
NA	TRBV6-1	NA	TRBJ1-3	CASSEALGASGNTIYF	TGTGCCAGCAGTGAAGCGTTAGGGGCCTCTGGAAACACCATATATTTT
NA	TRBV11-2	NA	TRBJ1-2	CASSLGQGQGYTF	TGTGCCAGCAGCTTAGGTCAGGGGCAGGGCTACACCTTC
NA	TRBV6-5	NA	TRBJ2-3	CASRDGGGYTDTQYF	TGTGCCAGCAGGGACGGCGGCGGGTACACAGATACGCAGTATTTT
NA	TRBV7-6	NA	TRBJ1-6	CASSLGSGTVYNSPLHF	TGTGCCAGCAGCTTAGGATCCGGAACAGTCTATAATTCACCCCTCCACTTT
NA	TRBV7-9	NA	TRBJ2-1	CASSSAGGRNEQFF	TGTGCCAGCAGCTCGGCCGGAGGGCGGAATGAGCAGTTCTTC
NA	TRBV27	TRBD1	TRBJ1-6	CASRGGATGNNSPLHF	TGTGCCAGCAGAGGGGGCGCGACAGGGAATAATTCACCCCTCCACTTT
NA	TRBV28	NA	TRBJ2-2	CASTFGGTVDTGELFF	TGTGCCAGCACCTTTGGGGGGACAGTTGACACCGGGGAGCTGTTTTTT
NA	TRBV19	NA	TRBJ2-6	CASSIGQAGANVLTF	TGTGCCAGTAGTATTGGGCAGGCTGGGGCCAACGTCCTGACTTTC
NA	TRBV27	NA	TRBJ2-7	CASSLSPLATSEQYF	TGTGCCAGCAGTTTATCGCCCCTTGCGACTTCCGAGCAGTACTTC
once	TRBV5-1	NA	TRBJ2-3	CASSPPGSYSTDTQYF	TGCGCCAGCAGCCCGCCCGGGAGCTACAGCACAGATACGCAGTATTTT
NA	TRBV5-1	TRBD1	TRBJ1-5	CASSRTGGENQPQHF	TGCGCCAGCAGCCGGACAGGGGGAGAAAATCAGCCCCAGCATTTT
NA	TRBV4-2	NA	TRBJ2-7	CASNQGGPNEQYF	TGTGCCAGCAACCAGGGGGGGCCTAACGAGCAGTACTTC